The 3 T cell receptor beta chains below all came from one sample that was sequenced in a study of T-cell memory formation after mild COVID-19. TCRdb analysed the 5' RACE reads with MiXCR anew, one entry per CDR3 protein. The sample shows 500,000 to 600,000 distinct CDR3 sequences, approximately 18% of them seen only once. Sequences were obtained from PBMCs or a T cell subset sorted from them (not recorded which). The source of these receptors is an adult woman who had mild COVID-19 (a few samples of this study predate the infection). Cell type and time point are not known.

The table lists this clonotype with many counts. The V call is TRBV6-5, the J call TRBJ1-3; unclear D gene. The germline V and J ends were trimmed by 2 bases and 0 bases, with 11 bases remaining between them. The CDR3 has 16 amino acids. Germline V gene data show CDR1 as MNHEY and CDR2 as SVGAGI. The CDR3, as DNA: TGTGCCAGCAGTTACCGACCAGTTTTCTCTGGAAACACCATATATTTT. It is translated as CASSYRPVFSGNTIYF.

This clonotype was detected many times. This chain links TRBV20-1 with TRBJ2-7, with 9 bases matching TRBD1. With V trimmed by 6 bases and J by 6 bases, 9 bases remained unmatched. The length of the CDR3 is 13 residues. The germline V gene has CDR1 DFQATT and CDR2 SNEGSKA (reference sequence). The CDR3 nucleotides are TGCAGTGCCACCGGGACAGGGAAGGCCGAGCAGTACTTC. Encoded protein: CSATGTGKAEQYF.

The chain uses TRBV20-1 and TRBJ2-5; D gene ambiguous. This CDR3 is 11 amino acids long. V shed 3 bases and J shed 5 bases, with 7 bases lying between them. Germline CDR1 reads DFQATT; CDR2 reads SNEGSKA (reference sequence). CDR3 DNA sequence: TGCAGTGCTAGTATTGTTGAGACCCAGTACTTC. It yields the protein CSASIVETQYF.